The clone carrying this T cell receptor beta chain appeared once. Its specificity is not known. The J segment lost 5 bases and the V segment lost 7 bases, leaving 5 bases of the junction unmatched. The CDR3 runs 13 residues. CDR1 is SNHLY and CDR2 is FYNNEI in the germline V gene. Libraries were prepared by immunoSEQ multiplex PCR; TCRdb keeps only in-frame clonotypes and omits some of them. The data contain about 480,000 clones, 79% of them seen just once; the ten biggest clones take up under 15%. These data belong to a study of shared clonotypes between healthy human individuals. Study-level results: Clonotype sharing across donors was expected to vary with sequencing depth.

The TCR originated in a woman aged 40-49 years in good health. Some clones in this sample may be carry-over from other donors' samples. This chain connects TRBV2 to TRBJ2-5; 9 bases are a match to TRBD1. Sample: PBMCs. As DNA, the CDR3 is TGTGCCAGCAACTTCGACAGGGGGGAGACCCAGTACTTC. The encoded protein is CASNFDRGETQYF.